These 17 T cell receptor beta chains originate from one sample sequenced in a study of neurological immune-mediated disorders. TCRdb itself ran the 5' RACE reads through MiXCR, one entry per CDR3 protein. This table holds fewer than 45,000 distinct CDR3 sequences, roughly 7% found once. Material for sequencing was PBMCs. Every receptor here comes from a woman in her forties in good health.

This clonotype appeared many times. The V call is TRBV29-1, the J call TRBJ1-1, with D possibly being TRBD1 (5 bases). Germline loops: CDR1 SQVTM, CDR2 ANQGSEA. V was cut by 4 bases and J by 4 bases, with 13 bases left in between. This CDR3 is built from 13 residues. CDR3: CSVVEGEGTEAFF. CDR3 DNA: TGCAGCGTTGTGGAAGGGGAGGGCACTGAAGCTTTCTTT.

This clonotype was picked up many times. V is TRBV7-9 and J is TRBJ2-5; TRBD2 is a possible D gene (6 bases). Germline V gene lookup returns CDR1 SEHNR and CDR2 FQNEAQ (reference sequence). This CDR3 spans 16 amino acids. Trimming shortened V by 0 bases and J by 2 bases, and 13 bases separated the two germline ends. The CDR3 spells CASSLAVEGWQETQYF. CDR3 nucleotides: TGTGCCAGCAGCTTAGCGGTGGAGGGTTGGCAAGAGACCCAGTACTTC.

This clonotype was recorded many times. The chain has TRBV10-2 and TRBJ2-7; TRBD2 is a possible D gene (5 bases). Per germline, CDR1 WSHSY and CDR2 SAAADI. Trimming took off 8 bases at V and 0 bases at J, with 11 bases between the two ends. The CDR3 is made up of 13 amino acids. This CDR3 is CASAGAPSYEQYV. The CDR3, as DNA: TGCGCCAGCGCGGGTGCCCCCTCCTACGAGCAGTACGTC.

As DNA, the CDR3 is TGCGCCAGCATGAGGCTTCGACAGGGTTACGAGCAGTACGTC. Its translation is CASMRLRQGYEQYV. This rearrangement joins TRBV10-1 to TRBJ2-7; TRBD1 matches 7 bases. Germline V gives CDR1 WNHNN, CDR2 SYGVQD (reference sequence). The length of the CDR3 is 14 residues. V lost 7 bases, J lost 4 bases, and 10 bases stayed unmatched.

This clonotype was observed many times. The rearrangement links TRBV7-9 to TRBJ2-2; D might be TRBD1 or TRBD2, each matching 5 bases. The CDR3 is 16 amino acids. The V end was cut by 2 bases, the J end by 1 base, with 11 bases between. Germline V gene lookup returns CDR1 SEHNR and CDR2 FQNEAQ (reference sequence). The CDR3 is CASSLWGNKNTGELFF. CDR3 coding DNA: TGTGCCAGCAGCTTATGGGGGAATAAGAACACCGGGGAGCTGTTTTTT.

This clonotype was picked up many times. The V gene is TRBV28, the J gene TRBJ2-3; the D is unclear. The V end lost 5 bases, the J end lost 4 bases, and 7 bases lay between the germline ends. This CDR3 region has 12 residues. Per the germline V gene, CDR1 is MDHEN and CDR2 is SYDVKM. CDR3 sequence (DNA): TGTGCCAGCAGTGCCCGGCCAGATACGCAGTATTTT. Translated: CASSARPDTQYF.

This clonotype was seen repeatedly, ten times or more. This chain joins TRBV12-3 or TRBV12-4 and TRBJ2-5; tentative D call: TRBD2 (5 bases). V was shortened by 3 bases and J by 2 bases, with 10 bases between the two germline ends. The length of the CDR3 is 14 residues. The CDR3 reads CASSLEKRQETQYF. CDR3 DNA: TGTGCCAGCAGTTTGGAGAAGCGGCAAGAGACCCAGTACTTC.

This clonotype came up many times. The chain joins TRBV20-1 to TRBJ2-1; a possible D gene is TRBD1 (6 bases). Between the trimmed V and J ends, which lost 0 bases and 6 bases, there was a span of 15 bases. Germline CDR1 is DFQATT and CDR2 is SNEGSKA (reference sequence). The CDR3 is made up of 15 amino acids. The chain's CDR3 is CSARDRQDLGNEQFF. The DNA for the CDR3 is TGCAGTGCTAGAGATCGACAGGATCTGGGCAATGAGCAGTTCTTC.

Concerning this clonotype: Given a much more abundant clone one base away, this may be a read error. V and J are TRBV19 and TRBJ2-2; either TRBD1 or TRBD2 may supply D (5 bases each). CDR3 size: 12 residues. The germline V gene has CDR1 LNHDA and CDR2 SQIVND (reference sequence). This chain's CDR3 is CTSSIRERELFF. CDR3 DNA sequence: TGTACCAGTAGTATCAGGGAGCGGGAGCTGTTTTTT.

This clonotype was observed at least ten times. V and J are TRBV6-5 and TRBJ1-1; a weak D match, TRBD1 (6 bases). V was shortened by 6 bases and J by 5 bases, with 10 bases between the two germline ends. CDR3 length equals 12 residues. Germline-derived CDR1 and CDR2 are MNHEY and SVGAGI. The CDR3 DNA sequence: TGTGCCAGCAGCAAAGGGGGAACTGAAGCTTTCTTT. Its translation: CASSKGGTEAFF.

The sample holds many counts of this clonotype. The rearrangement links TRBV10-3 to TRBJ1-3; TRBD1 might be the D (6 bases). This CDR3 has 15 amino acids. Trimming left V 7 bases short and J 0 bases short, with 13 bases between. Looked up from germline, CDR1 is ENHRY and CDR2 is SYGVKD. The CDR3 spells CAITPDRLSGNTIYF. In nucleotides, the CDR3 is TGTGCCATCACTCCTGACAGGCTCTCTGGAAACACCATATATTTT.

The table lists this clonotype with many counts. The J gene is TRBJ1-5, the V gene TRBV12-3 or TRBV12-4; possible D gene TRBD1, 5 bases. The CDR3 is made up of 16 amino acids. Trimming shortened V by 2 bases and J by 0 bases, and 11 bases separated the two germline ends. The CDR3 sequence: CASSLIRDYSNQPQHF. CDR3 in DNA: TGTGCCAGCAGTTTAATACGGGACTATAGCAATCAGCCCCAGCATTTT.

This clonotype was picked up many times. The V and J genes are TRBV12-3 or TRBV12-4 and TRBJ1-2, with TRBD1 identical over 7 bases. V lost 7 bases, J lost 2 bases, and 10 bases stayed unmatched. CDR3 length equals 15 residues. The CDR3 DNA reads as TGTGCCAGCAACTTACAGGGGTATCGGAACTATGGCTACACCTTC. Protein sequence: CASNLQGYRNYGYTF.

Ten or more counts support this clonotype. The chain uses TRBV5-1 and TRBJ2-2; possibly TRBD1 for D (6 bases). The CDR3 spans 15 residues. Trimming removed 1 base at V and 0 bases at J, with 7 bases between. CDR1 and CDR2 (germline): SGHRS, YFSETQ. The DNA of the CDR3 is TGCGCCAGCAGCTTGTGGACAGCGAACACCGGGGAGCTGTTTTTT. Its protein product is CASSLWTANTGELFF.

Comment on this clonotype: One end of the junction varies from germline; a read error may be responsible. The chain uses TRBV5-1 and TRBJ2-1; D unresolved. Looked up from germline, CDR1 is SGHRS and CDR2 is YFSETQ. This CDR3 is built from 15 residues. CDR3 nucleotides: TGCGCCAACAGCCCAACCTGGCCCCTAGTACTTGAGCAGTTCTTC. This sequence encodes CANSPTWPLVLEQFF. Variable domain in full (rest from reference TRBV5-1 and TRBJ2-1): KAGVTQTPRYLIKTRGQQVTLSCSPISGHRSVSWYQQTPGQGLQFLFEYFSETQRNKGNFPGRFSGRQFSNSRSEMNVSTLELGDSALYLCANSPTWPLVLEQFFGPGTRLTVL.

This clonotype appeared many times. This chain joins TRBV3-1 and TRBJ2-1, with D possibly TRBD1 on 6 matching bases. V lost 0 bases and J lost 6, with 12 bases in between. This CDR3 comprises 15 residues. CDR1 LGHDT and CDR2 YNNKEL come from the germline V gene (reference sequence). CDR3 loop: CASSQDGRGPNEQFF. CDR3 in DNA: TGTGCCAGCAGCCAAGATGGCAGGGGCCCCAATGAGCAGTTCTTC.

This clonotype was observed many times. V and J are TRBV11-2 and TRBJ2-7, with no clear D. V dropped 1 base and J dropped 1 base, with 8 bases sitting between them. Per the germline V gene, CDR1 is SGHAT and CDR2 is FQNNGV. There are 14 residues in the CDR3. CDR3 nucleotides: TGTGCCAGCAGCTTAGGAACTGGATCCTACGAGCAGTACGTC. Protein sequence: CASSLGTGSYEQYV.